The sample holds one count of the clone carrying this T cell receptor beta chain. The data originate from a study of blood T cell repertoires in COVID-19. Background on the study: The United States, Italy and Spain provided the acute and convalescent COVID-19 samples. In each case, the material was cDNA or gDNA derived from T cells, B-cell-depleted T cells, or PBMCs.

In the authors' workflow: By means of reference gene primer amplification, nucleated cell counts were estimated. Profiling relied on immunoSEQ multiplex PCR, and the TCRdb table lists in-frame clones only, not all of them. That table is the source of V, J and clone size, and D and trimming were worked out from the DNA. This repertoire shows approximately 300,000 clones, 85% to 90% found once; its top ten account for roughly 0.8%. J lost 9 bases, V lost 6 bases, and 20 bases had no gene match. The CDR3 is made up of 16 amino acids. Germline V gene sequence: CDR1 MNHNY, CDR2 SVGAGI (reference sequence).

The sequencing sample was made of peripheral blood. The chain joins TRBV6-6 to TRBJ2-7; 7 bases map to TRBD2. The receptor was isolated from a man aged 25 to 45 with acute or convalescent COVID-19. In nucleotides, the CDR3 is TGTGCCAGCAGCCAGACCACTAGCGCCACCGCTCTGGGGCAGTACTTC. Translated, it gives CASSQTTSATALGQYF.